One T cell receptor (beta chain) is described in this entry. Its target is not known. The CDR3 covers 17 residues. Germline V gives CDR1 SGHTA, CDR2 FQGNSA. Trimming took off 2 bases at V and 5 bases at J, with 16 bases between the two ends. Time point: persistent/refractory GD, antithyroid drugs over 5 years with positive TRAb. From PBMCs, RNA was extracted and then used to make the TCR library. Arm-PCR with iRepertoire HTBI primers amplified the CDR3 regions for these TCR beta libraries. TCRdb passed the multiplex PCR reads through MiXCR, listing each CDR3 protein once. The sample shows more than 650,000 distinct CDR3 sequences, around 30% of them seen only once. This specimen comes from a study of regulatory T cells in long-lasting Graves disease. Regarding the study as a whole: Repertoires from persistent disease leaned toward TRBV28, TRBJ1-2 and TRBJ2-5. Among the persistent patients, 2,500 to 3,000 public clonotypes were shared, more than the roughly 970 shared among new patients.

The clonotype was recovered from a female donor with Graves disease. Sequenced material: peripheral blood mononuclear cells (PBMCs), taken when the disease was refractory, from a patient treated with antithyroid drugs. V usage is TRBV7-2 and J usage is TRBJ1-6, with D perhaps matching TRBD1 (5 bases). CDR3: CASSLIRGGLHNSPLHF. CDR3 coding DNA: TGTGCCAGCAGCTTAATTAGGGGTGGCCTCCATAATTCACCCCTCCACTTT.